This T cell receptor beta chain was recorded in a study of blood T cell repertoires in COVID-19 (TCRdb year 2020). At the level of the whole study: For ImmuneRACE Cohort 3, a participant was defined as recovered based on two consecutive negative NP/OP PCR tests, clearance by a healthcare professional, or resolution of symptoms. Where available, HLA class I and class II types were obtained from metadata supplied by the sample provider rather than from assay-based typing. The collaborator samples originated in the United States, Italy and Spain and spanned the acute and convalescent phases of COVID-19. A de-identified subject ID, COVID-19 status, age in years and sex were almost always included in the sample metadata. The prospective study material was composed of cDNA or gDNA derived from T cells, B-cell-depleted T cells, or PBMCs. The repertoires were released in a freely available public database intended as a resource for research on the immune response to SARS-CoV-2. The samples were drawn from two sources: the first 160 participants of the ongoing ImmuneRACE study, and fewer than 1,500 subjects contributed by 6 global collaborators. The dataset comprised deeply sampled blood TCRbeta repertoires from subjects exposed to, actively infected with, or recovered from COVID-19.

Reading from cysteine to phenylalanine, the CDR3 counts 14 amino acids. CDR3 DNA is the only sequence kept; it has 42 bases, read in frame from the first base. The germline V gene gives CDR1 as MNHEY and CDR2 as SVGAGI. The germline V end is reduced by 3 bases and the J end by 7 bases; junction bases left unmatched: 4. TCRbeta CDR3 regions were amplified from genomic DNA using the immunoSEQ Assay, a bias-controlled multiplex PCR. The authors' pipeline ran thus. Within the assay, amplification of reference gene primers was used to estimate how many nucleated cells each sample contained. To quantify the absolute abundance of each unique TCRbeta CDR3 rearrangement, sequence reads were collapsed and filtered. For each sample, productive Simpson clonality was calculated by taking the square root of Simpson's diversity index across productive rearrangements. TCRdb re-hosts the immuneACCESS table, in-frame sequences only. Its copies lack some clones; in the studies checked, an unresolved V gene accounts for under half of them, and the cause for the rest is not known. D and trimming were read from the DNA, whereas the V and J calls and clone size are those reported in that table. Counted in this sample were fewer than 200,000 clones; 86% of them appeared once. The ten top clones hold 20% to 25% of the sample.

To note about this clone: Its recognized antigen is unknown. No quality values exist for individual bases; no much larger clone is one base distant.

Study-wide conclusions, independent of this receptor: The amount of clinical and demographic metadata varied by source and participant and was provided uncurated.

In the prospective study, participants were roughly 18 to 89 years old, resided in about 25 geographic areas of the United States, and were enrolled through a virtual design. In the prospective study, cohorts were assigned on the basis of participant-reported clinical history obtained from a screening survey and a study questionnaire. Each participant in the prospective study had whole blood, serum and a nasopharyngeal or oropharyngeal swab collected by mobile phlebotomists. Participants in the prospective study had the option to provide additional blood draws and questionnaires over a 2-month period. Prospective study blood samples were shipped either frozen or at room temperature before DNA extraction.

The source is a woman aged 40 to 50 in a cohort exposed to, infected with or recovered from COVID-19 (not recorded which). The sequence links TRBV6-5 to TRBJ2-1; 9 central nucleotides agree with TRBD2. Sequencing was performed on PBMCs or T cells enriched from blood (not recorded which). The base sequence is TGTGCCAGCAGTTATGGGCGGGGGGGTAATGAGCAGTTCTTC. Its translation is CASSYGRGGNEQFF.